The clone carrying this T cell receptor (beta chain) was seen more than once but under ten times. Its cognate antigen is unknown. This sample is part of a study of cytomegalovirus exposure and HLA in healthy donors. Study-wide results and caveats: The HLA-A and HLA-B alleles of most subjects were reportedly predicted accurately from TCR beta sequences. In a later analysis, HLA-C alleles had the fewest associated TCRs, DRB1 alleles the most. As a later analysis revealed, most CMV-associated TCR beta chains appeared HLA-restricted.

Deletions cut 1 base from V and 4 bases from J, with 9 bases between. Germline V lookup: CDR1 LNHDA, CDR2 SQIVND (reference sequence). The CDR3 runs to 14 residues. Nominally healthy donors provided the samples, though records likely missed some immune exposures. The PCR made use of 60 Vbeta and 13 Jbeta primers. Produced via immunoSEQ multiplex PCR; TCRdb's table is partial and in-frame only. The table has about 69,000 clones, less than 70% seen once; the top ten hold 9.5% to 13%. The J gene is TRBJ2-3, the V gene TRBV19; weak D call: TRBD1 (6 bases). The sample was PBMCs. The source of this sequence is a woman in her twenties or thirties in good health and CMV-seronegative. The CDR3 DNA reads as TGTGCCAGTAGTATAGTCCCAGGGGCAGATACGCAGTATTTT. Encoded protein: CASSIVPGADTQYF.